The next 22 T cell receptor beta chains were all read from a single sample in a study of T cells in Graves' hyperthyroidism and ophthalmopathy. Researchers took RNA transcripts and amplified the TCR beta CDR3 regions from them. HTBI primers were used for first-round RT-PCR of the TCR CDR3. TCRdb ran MiXCR on the multiplex PCR reads and lists one entry per CDR3 protein. Of around 250,000 distinct CDR3 sequences listed, less than 15% were seen once; the top ten hold about an eighth. Sequenced: blood. Source of these receptors: a woman between 40 and 50 years old with Graves' hyperthyroidism that later progressed to Graves' ophthalmopathy.

The gene calls are TRBV29-1 and TRBJ2-7, with TRBD2 matching over 8 bases. CDR1 SQVTM and CDR2 ANQGSEA come from the germline V gene. The CDR3 has 14 residues. Unmatched junction bases numbered 8, after V lost 1 base and J lost 6 bases. CDR3 nucleotide sequence: TGCAGCGTTGAAGCGGGACACCGGGGGGGCGAGCAGTACTTC. This encodes CSVEAGHRGGEQYF.

This clonotype has at least ten counts. V is TRBV6-1 and J is TRBJ2-1, with 9 bases aligning to TRBD1. The V gene's germline CDR1 is MNHNS and CDR2 SASEGT. The ends lost 6 bases at V and 7 bases at J; junction bases unmatched: 7. The CDR3 length is 14 residues. The CDR3 coding sequence is TGTGCCAGCAGGGGAGGGACAGGGCTGAATGAGCAGTTCTTC. It is translated as CASRGGTGLNEQFF.

This clonotype appeared many times. The rearrangement links TRBV5-5 to TRBJ2-7, with TRBD1 matching 7 bases. Germline trimming cut 0 bases from V and 12 bases from J; bases unmatched to any gene: 18. In germline, CDR1 is SGHKS, CDR2 YYEKEE (reference sequence). The length of the CDR3 is 16 residues. The DNA of the CDR3 is TGTGCCAGCAGCTTGGCGAGTTCGACCAGGGGGTGGCAGCGGTACTTC. Translated: CASSLASSTRGWQRYF.

This chain joins TRBV7-2 and TRBJ2-1; 7 positions match TRBD2. The J segment lost 7 bases and the V segment lost 1 base, leaving 7 bases of the junction unmatched. Per the germline V gene, CDR1 is SGHTA and CDR2 is FQGNSA. The CDR3 is 15 residues long. Written as DNA, the CDR3 is TGTGCCAGCAGCTTAGTAGGGGACTACAGGAATGAGCAGTTCTTC. Protein product: CASSLVGDYRNEQFF.

This clonotype was detected many times. A single base separates this from a much larger clone, so it may be a read error. The rearrangement uses TRBV12-3 or TRBV12-4 and TRBJ1-5; perhaps TRBD1 as D (5 bases). Trimming removed 3 bases from V and 0 bases from J, with 9 bases in between. The CDR3 length is 15 residues. As DNA, the CDR3 is TGTGCCAGCAGTTTCGACAGACATAGCAATCAGCCCCAGCATTTT. Translating it yields CASSFDRHSNQPQHF.

This clonotype has ten or more counts. The rearrangement links TRBV28 to TRBJ2-5; D possibly corresponds to TRBD2 (5 bases). The CDR3 spans 12 residues. The germline V gene encodes CDR1 MDHEN and CDR2 SYDVKM. V was clipped by 8 bases and J by 3 bases, with 10 bases between them. The CDR3 loop reads CASYDGEETQYF. For the CDR3, the DNA is TGTGCCAGCTACGACGGGGAAGAGACCCAGTACTTC.

This clonotype was counted many times. This chain connects TRBV19 to TRBJ2-3; D is undetermined. The CDR3 spans 15 residues. Trimming took 3 bases from V and 0 from J, leaving 10 bases between them. CDR1 and CDR2 (germline): LNHDA, SQIVND (reference sequence). Here the CDR3 DNA reads TGTGCCAGTAGTATTAACACTGGAAGCACAGATACGCAGTATTTT. It specifies CASSINTGSTDTQYF.

The V and J genes are TRBV20-1 and TRBJ2-1, with 10 bases matching TRBD2. V gave up 0 bases and J gave up 9 bases; unmatched junction bases: 8. CDR3 length: 15 residues. CDR1 and CDR2 from the germline V gene are DFQATT and SNEGSKA (reference sequence). The CDR3 here is CSARDQASGRFEQFF. The CDR3 nucleotides read TGCAGTGCTAGAGATCAGGCTAGCGGGAGATTTGAGCAGTTCTTC.

The rearrangement joins TRBV5-1 to TRBJ2-2; D call uncertain. This CDR3 is built from 12 residues. Per the germline V gene, CDR1 is SGHRS and CDR2 is YFSETQ. V lost 3 bases, J lost 6 bases, and 6 bases lay in between. CDR3 sequence reads: CASSSTAGELFF. CDR3 bases: TGCGCCAGCAGCTCCACGGCCGGGGAGCTGTTTTTT.

In this sample, this clonotype turned up many times. The rearrangement joins TRBV7-8 to TRBJ2-3, with D hard to call. The CDR3 spans 15 residues. The germline gives CDR1 SGHVS, CDR2 FQNEAQ. V lost 5 bases, J lost 6 bases, and 18 bases lay in between. CDR3 protein: CASSPLDHSGDTQYF. CDR3 sequence (DNA): TGTGCCAGCAGCCCCCTGGACCATTCTGGGGATACGCAGTATTTT.

This clonotype was seen more than once but under ten times. The chain employs TRBV11-2 and TRBJ2-1; D might be TRBD1 or TRBD2, each matching 5 bases. V gave up 5 bases and J gave up 2 bases, with 19 bases separating them. The germline gives CDR1 SGHAT, CDR2 FQNNGV. The CDR3 has 17 amino acids. The CDR3 is CASSLSPGTPPYNEQFF. The DNA for the CDR3 is TGTGCCAGCAGCCTCTCCCCCGGGACCCCCCCCTACAATGAGCAGTTCTTC.

This clonotype was seen more than once but under ten times. The chain carries TRBV15 and TRBJ2-7; D gene uncertain. V was clipped by 0 bases and J by 6 bases, with 15 bases between them. The CDR3 has 15 amino acids. Germline V CDR1 and CDR2: LNHNV, YYDKDF (reference sequence). This chain's CDR3 is CATSRDYFGRSEQYF. CDR3 DNA sequence: TGTGCCACCAGCAGAGATTACTTCGGCCGCTCCGAGCAGTACTTC.

This clonotype was counted at least ten times. The rearrangement joins TRBV20-1 to TRBJ1-4; D is uncertain. With 0 bases removed from V and 5 bases from J, the gap between germline ends came to 13 bases. This CDR3 spans 15 amino acids. The germline V gene encodes CDR1 DFQATT and CDR2 SNEGSKA (reference sequence). CDR3 amino acids: CSARDLHRQNEKLFF. Here the CDR3 DNA reads TGCAGTGCTAGAGACCTCCATAGACAAAATGAAAAACTGTTTTTT.

This clonotype was counted at least ten times. The rearrangement joins TRBV19 to TRBJ2-2; D not resolved. V was cut by 7 bases and J by 1 base, with 13 bases left in between. The CDR3 extends over 15 amino acids. CDR1 and CDR2 from the germline V gene are LNHDA and SQIVND (reference sequence). The CDR3 here is CASTRKGGNTGELFF. The DNA for the CDR3 is TGTGCCAGTACTCGGAAGGGTGGGAACACCGGGGAGCTGTTTTTT.

CDR3 bases: TGCGCCAGCCAGGTCCAAATTTGGGCTGAAGCTTTCTTT. Its translation: CASQVQIWAEAFF. This chain links TRBV10-2 with TRBJ1-1; no clear D. Germline loops: CDR1 WSHSY, CDR2 SAAADI. V lost 8 bases and J lost 6, with 16 bases in between. This CDR3 is built from 13 residues.

The chain employs TRBV3-1 and TRBJ2-5; D gene uncertain. Trimming took off 4 bases at V and 5 bases at J, with 8 bases between the two ends. The germline gives CDR1 LGHDT, CDR2 YNNKEL (reference sequence). The CDR3 covers 12 residues. For the CDR3, the DNA is TGTGCCAGCAGCCTTTTCGAGGAGACCCAGTACTTC. Protein sequence: CASSLFEETQYF.

This clonotype was picked up many times. The chain joins TRBV9 to TRBJ2-3; no firm D call. CDR3 length: 14 residues. Per germline, CDR1 SGDLS and CDR2 YYNGEE. V was clipped by 4 bases and J by 0 bases, with 9 bases between them. CDR3 sequence: CASSLQRSTDTQYF. The CDR3 DNA reads as TGTGCCAGCAGCCTTCAGCGAAGCACAGATACGCAGTATTTT.

This clonotype was recorded many times. The chain is built from TRBV20-1 and TRBJ1-1; TRBD1 might be the D (6 bases). Germline lookup yields CDR1 DFQATT and CDR2 SNEGSKA (reference sequence). V was clipped by 3 bases and J by 7 bases, with 15 bases between them. This CDR3 is built from 13 residues. This chain's CDR3 is CSASSGAIFEAFF. CDR3 nucleotide sequence: TGCAGTGCTAGTTCAGGGGCGATCTTTGAAGCTTTCTTT.

This clonotype was picked up many times. The chain recombines TRBV18 with TRBJ1-2, with a tentative D call TRBD1 (6 bases). The V and J ends lost 1 base and 3 bases respectively, with 9 bases between them. Germline values: CDR1 KGHSH, CDR2 LQKENI. This CDR3 has 14 amino acids. This CDR3 reads CASSPQGGDYGYTF. DNA of the CDR3: TGTGCCAGCTCACCACAGGGGGGTGACTATGGCTACACCTTC. The whole variable domain, remainder taken from reference TRBV18 and TRBJ1-2, is NAGVMQNPRHLVRRRGQEARLRCSPMKGHSHVYWYRQLPEEGLKFMVYLQKENIIDESGMPKERFSAEFPKEGPSILRIQQVVRGDSAAYFCASSPQGGDYGYTFGSGTRLTVV.

There are many counts of this clonotype. The V gene is TRBV20-1, the J gene TRBJ2-7; possibly TRBD1 or TRBD2 for D (6 bases each). CDR3 length: 14 residues. Germline V gene sequence: CDR1 DFQATT, CDR2 SNEGSKA (reference sequence). The V end lost 7 bases, the J end lost 0 bases, and 16 bases lay between the germline ends. CDR3 in DNA: TGCAGTGTTCAGGGGCGGGACCCCTCCTACGAGCAGTACTTC. The encoded protein is CSVQGRDPSYEQYF.

This clonotype was seen many times. J is TRBJ2-3 and V is TRBV28; D might be TRBD2 (6 bases). This CDR3 is built from 14 residues. V lost 2 bases, J lost 4 bases, and 10 bases lay in between. The germline V gene has CDR1 MDHEN and CDR2 SYDVKM. The CDR3 nucleotides are TGTGCCAGCAGTTTAGCGGGAAAATCAGATACGCAGTATTTT. Protein sequence: CASSLAGKSDTQYF. Combining the CDR3 with reference TRBV28 and TRBJ2-3 gives the whole variable domain DVKVTQSSRYLVKRTGEKVFLECVQDMDHENMFWYRQDPGLGLRLIYFSYDVKMKEKGDIPEGYSVSREKKERFSLILESASTNQTSMYLCASSLAGKSDTQYFGPGTRLTVL.

This clonotype was seen only a few times. The chain links TRBV27 to TRBJ1-2; D is possibly TRBD1 (6 bases). Germline CDR1 and CDR2: MNHEY and SMNVEV (reference sequence). The V end was cut by 4 bases, the J end by 4 bases, with 16 bases between. The CDR3 consists of 15 residues. CDR3: CASSSHSTGLYGYTF. In DNA form, the CDR3 reads TGTGCCAGCAGTTCCCACTCGACAGGCCTCTATGGCTACACCTTC.